The rows below give T cell receptor beta chains drawn from one sample of a study of long-term antiretroviral therapy in people with HIV. The method was immunoSEQ multiplex PCR; TCRdb's version includes in-frame clones alone and lacks a portion of them. The repertoire consists of over 15,000 clones, with 85% to 95% occurring once and the leading ten covering 1.1% to 1.5%. The sequenced sample was unsorted PBMCs, obtained less than 13 years after starting antiretroviral therapy. The receptors shown here come from a man aged 30 to 39 with HIV. CDR3s include the opening cysteine and the closing phenylalanine or tryptophan. Expanded clones are given a class, and other clones once, few, many or no size at all.

v_gene: TRBV6-1; j_gene: TRBJ2-6; abundance: once; CDR3aa: CATNSGANVLTF
v_gene: TRBV28; j_gene: TRBJ2-6; abundance: -; CDR3aa: CASSSTGVGANVLTF
v_gene: TRBV6-6; j_gene: TRBJ1-6; abundance: once; CDR3aa: CASSYGWDRDNSPLHF
v_gene: TRBV13; j_gene: TRBJ2-1; abundance: -; CDR3aa: CASSLRRDRGFHEQFF
v_gene: TRBV7-3; j_gene: TRBJ2-1; abundance: -; CDR3aa: CASSLTPGRGSYNEQFF
v_gene: TRBV19; j_gene: TRBJ2-1; abundance: once; CDR3aa: CASSQKFYNEQFF
v_gene: TRBV11-2; j_gene: TRBJ1-6; abundance: -; CDR3aa: CASSLGGPENSPLHF
v_gene: TRBV4-2; j_gene: TRBJ2-1; abundance: once; CDR3aa: CASSQATSGGGGEQFF
v_gene: TRBV19; j_gene: TRBJ1-6; abundance: once; CDR3aa: CASGSGASYNSPLHF
v_gene: TRBV30; j_gene: TRBJ1-2; abundance: -; CDR3aa: CAWDIPGQGRGYTF
v_gene: TRBV6-1; j_gene: TRBJ1-2; abundance: -; CDR3aa: CASSEGPDRYYGYTF
v_gene: TRBV29-1; j_gene: TRBJ2-5; abundance: -; CDR3aa: CSVTGGGLETQYF
v_gene: TRBV29-1; j_gene: TRBJ2-3; abundance: -; CDR3aa: CSAYGSRDTDTQYF
v_gene: TRBV19; j_gene: TRBJ1-5; abundance: -; CDR3aa: CASSYGPDQPQHF
v_gene: TRBV4-1; j_gene: TRBJ2-2; abundance: -; CDR3aa: CASSPILKSGELFF
v_gene: TRBV27; j_gene: TRBJ1-2; abundance: -; CDR3aa: CASSLRGVGTVLYGYTF
v_gene: TRBV9; j_gene: TRBJ2-1; abundance: once; CDR3aa: CASSVVGWGGQNEQFF
v_gene: TRBV27; j_gene: TRBJ2-3; abundance: -; CDR3aa: CASSWGNTDTQYF
v_gene: TRBV6-5; j_gene: TRBJ2-7; abundance: -; CDR3aa: CASSRDSSYYEQYF
v_gene: TRBV10-3; j_gene: TRBJ2-5; abundance: -; CDR3aa: CAINPGQGGEETQYF
v_gene: TRBV11-2; j_gene: TRBJ2-7; abundance: -; CDR3aa: CASSLMVGAQSEQYF
v_gene: TRBV5-1; j_gene: TRBJ2-5; abundance: -; CDR3aa: CASSPTAGRGETQYF
v_gene: TRBV11-2; j_gene: TRBJ1-2; abundance: -; CDR3aa: CASSLGGGYTF
v_gene: TRBV10-3; j_gene: TRBJ2-3; abundance: -; CDR3aa: CAISDSTATGTDTQYF
v_gene: TRBV4-1; j_gene: TRBJ2-4; abundance: -; CDR3aa: CASSHSRDAKQSFYKNIQYF
v_gene: TRBV14; j_gene: TRBJ1-2; abundance: -; CDR3aa: CASTKNGYTF
v_gene: TRBV2; j_gene: TRBJ1-6; abundance: -; CDR3aa: CASKGWDSPLHF
v_gene: TRBV5-1; j_gene: TRBJ2-7; abundance: -; CDR3aa: CASSLTGTGAFYEQYF
v_gene: TRBV12-5; j_gene: TRBJ2-1; abundance: -; CDR3aa: CASGLGGSYNEQFF
v_gene: TRBV18; j_gene: TRBJ2-6; abundance: -; CDR3aa: CASSPGAGSPGANVLTF
v_gene: TRBV7-2; j_gene: TRBJ1-1; abundance: once; CDR3aa: CASSQGPNAGNTEAFF
v_gene: TRBV6-1; j_gene: TRBJ1-5; abundance: -; CDR3aa: CATTEYWNQPQHF
v_gene: TRBV28; j_gene: TRBJ1-5; abundance: -; CDR3aa: CASSFGGTGQPQHF
v_gene: TRBV4-1; j_gene: TRBJ1-2; abundance: -; CDR3aa: CASSRDRPNYGYTF
v_gene: TRBV19; j_gene: TRBJ2-6; abundance: once; CDR3aa: CASSIQGASGANVLTF
v_gene: TRBV11-2; j_gene: TRBJ1-3; abundance: -; CDR3aa: CASSTGYGNTIYF
v_gene: TRBV27; j_gene: TRBJ1-6; abundance: -; CDR3aa: CASSWGSGVNSPLHF
v_gene: TRBV2; j_gene: TRBJ1-1; abundance: -; CDR3aa: CASSRTLGNTEAFF
v_gene: TRBV18; j_gene: TRBJ2-5; abundance: -; CDR3aa: CASSPGLGGAETQYF
v_gene: TRBV5-1; j_gene: TRBJ1-6; abundance: -; CDR3aa: CASSLAINNPLHF
v_gene: TRBV7-2; j_gene: TRBJ1-4; abundance: -; CDR3aa: CASSLARVLEGEKLFF
v_gene: TRBV4-1; j_gene: TRBJ1-5; abundance: -; CDR3aa: CASSQGASNQPQHF
v_gene: TRBV10-2; j_gene: TRBJ2-5; abundance: -; CDR3aa: CASFDRGSGGQETQYF
v_gene: TRBV11-1; j_gene: TRBJ2-5; abundance: -; CDR3aa: CASSSGQGYQETQYF
v_gene: TRBV5-1; j_gene: TRBJ1-4; abundance: -; CDR3aa: CASSLGVRGNEKLFF
v_gene: TRBV6-1; j_gene: TRBJ2-2; abundance: -; CDR3aa: CASSEDVILLPRGEDTGELFF
v_gene: TRBV2; j_gene: TRBJ2-3; abundance: -; CDR3aa: CASSMTADTQYF
v_gene: TRBV11-2; j_gene: TRBJ2-7; abundance: -; CDR3aa: CASSLLDRKGTYEQYF
v_gene: TRBV27; j_gene: TRBJ1-6; abundance: -; CDR3aa: CASRTTGGNNSPLHF
v_gene: TRBV5-1; j_gene: TRBJ2-3; abundance: -; CDR3aa: CASSLGLGGGLDTQYF
v_gene: TRBV7-3; j_gene: TRBJ2-1; abundance: -; CDR3aa: CASSPRGPEFNNEQFF
v_gene: TRBV2; j_gene: TRBJ1-4; abundance: -; CDR3aa: CASRRDSEKLFF
v_gene: TRBV7-2; j_gene: TRBJ1-2; abundance: -; CDR3aa: CASSLIGTGGAYGYTF
v_gene: TRBV6-5; j_gene: TRBJ2-6; abundance: -; CDR3aa: CASSSTVVGANVLTF